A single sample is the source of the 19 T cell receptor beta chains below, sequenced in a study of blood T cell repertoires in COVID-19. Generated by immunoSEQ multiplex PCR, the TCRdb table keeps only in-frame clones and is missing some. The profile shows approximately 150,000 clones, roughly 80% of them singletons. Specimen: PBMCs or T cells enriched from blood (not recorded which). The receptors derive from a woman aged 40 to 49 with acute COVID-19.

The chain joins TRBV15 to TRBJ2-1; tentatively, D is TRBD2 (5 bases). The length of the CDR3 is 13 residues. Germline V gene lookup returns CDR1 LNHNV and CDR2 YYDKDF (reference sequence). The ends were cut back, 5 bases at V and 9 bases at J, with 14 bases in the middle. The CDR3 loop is CATSVTTGGEQFF. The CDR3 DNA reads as TGTGCCACCAGCGTAACGACCGGAGGTGAGCAGTTCTTC.

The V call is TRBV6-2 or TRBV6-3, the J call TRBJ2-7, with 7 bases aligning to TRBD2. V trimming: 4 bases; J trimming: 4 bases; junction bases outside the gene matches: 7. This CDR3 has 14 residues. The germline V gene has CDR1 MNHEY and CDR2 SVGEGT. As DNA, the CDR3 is TGTGCCAGCAGTTCGGGCGGGAGAGCATACGAGCAGTACGTC. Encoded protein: CASSSGGRAYEQYV.

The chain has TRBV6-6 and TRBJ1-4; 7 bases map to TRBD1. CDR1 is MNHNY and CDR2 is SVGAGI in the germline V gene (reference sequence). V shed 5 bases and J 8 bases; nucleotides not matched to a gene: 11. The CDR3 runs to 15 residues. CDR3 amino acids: CASSPGRGRGEKLFF. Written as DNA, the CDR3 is TGTGCCAGCAGTCCCGGCAGGGGCAGGGGGGAAAAACTGTTTTTT.

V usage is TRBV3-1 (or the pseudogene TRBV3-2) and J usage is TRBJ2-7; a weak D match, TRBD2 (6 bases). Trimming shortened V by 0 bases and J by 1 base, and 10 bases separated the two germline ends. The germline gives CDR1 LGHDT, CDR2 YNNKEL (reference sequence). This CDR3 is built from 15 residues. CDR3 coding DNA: TGTGCCAGCAGCCAAGATTTCCGGGGGTCCTACGAGCAGTACTTC. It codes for CASSQDFRGSYEQYF.

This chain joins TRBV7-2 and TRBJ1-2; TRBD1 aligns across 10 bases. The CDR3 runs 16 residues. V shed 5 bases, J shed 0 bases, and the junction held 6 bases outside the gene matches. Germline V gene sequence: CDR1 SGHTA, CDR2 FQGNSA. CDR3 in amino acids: CASSKDRGRTNYGYTF. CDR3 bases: TGTGCCAGCAGCAAAGACAGGGGGCGGACTAACTATGGCTACACCTTC. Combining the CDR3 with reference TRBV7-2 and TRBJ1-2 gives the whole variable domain GAGVSQSPSNKVTEKGKDVELRCDPISGHTALYWYRQSLGQGLEFLIYFQGNSAPDKSGLPSDRFSAERTGGSVSTLTIQRTQQEDSAVYLCASSKDRGRTNYGYTFGSGTRLTVV.

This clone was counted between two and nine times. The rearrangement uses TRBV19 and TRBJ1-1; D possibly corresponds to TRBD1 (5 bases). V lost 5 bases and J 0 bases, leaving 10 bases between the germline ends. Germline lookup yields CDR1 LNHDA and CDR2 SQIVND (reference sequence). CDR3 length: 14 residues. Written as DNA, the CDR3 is TGTGCCAGTAGTGTATGGGGGGTGAACACTGAAGCTTTCTTT. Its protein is CASSVWGVNTEAFF.

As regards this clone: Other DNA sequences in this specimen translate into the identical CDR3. The CDR3 region is CASSLGLAQETQYF. In DNA form, the CDR3 reads TGTGCCAGCAGCTTAGGACTAGCGCAAGAGACCCAGTACTTC. V and J are TRBV7-9 and TRBJ2-5, with 8 bases aligning to TRBD2. Germline V gene lookup returns CDR1 SEHNR and CDR2 FQNEAQ (reference sequence). Germline trimming cut 1 base from V and 2 bases from J; bases unmatched to any gene: 0. The CDR3 has 14 residues.

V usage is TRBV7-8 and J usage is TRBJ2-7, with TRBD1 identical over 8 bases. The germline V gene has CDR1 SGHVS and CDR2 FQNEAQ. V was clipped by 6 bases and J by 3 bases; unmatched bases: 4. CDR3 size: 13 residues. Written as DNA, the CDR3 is TGTGCCAGCAGTCGGGACAGGCTCTACGAGCAGTACTTC. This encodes CASSRDRLYEQYF.

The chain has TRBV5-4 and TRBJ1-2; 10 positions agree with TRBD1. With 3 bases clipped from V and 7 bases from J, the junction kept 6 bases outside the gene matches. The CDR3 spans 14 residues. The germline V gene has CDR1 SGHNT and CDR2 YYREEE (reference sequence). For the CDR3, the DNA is TGTGCCAGCAGCTGGACAGGGGGGATGCGTGGCTACACCTTC. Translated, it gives CASSWTGGMRGYTF.

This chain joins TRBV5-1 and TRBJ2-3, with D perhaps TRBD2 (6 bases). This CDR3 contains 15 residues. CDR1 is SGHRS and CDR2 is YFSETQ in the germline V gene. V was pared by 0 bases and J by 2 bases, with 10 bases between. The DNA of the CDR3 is TGCGCCAGCAGCTTGGCGGGAGACACCACAGATACGCAGTATTTT. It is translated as CASSLAGDTTDTQYF.

CDR3 residues: CASSDTGTGVYEQYF. CDR3 sequence (DNA): TGTGCCAGCAGTGACACCGGGACAGGGGTTTACGAGCAGTACTTC. The V call is TRBV25-1, the J call TRBJ2-7; 10 positions match TRBD1. The CDR3 spans 15 residues. With 3 bases clipped from V and 4 bases from J, the junction kept 6 bases outside the gene matches. The germline CDR1 and CDR2 sequences are MGHDK and SYGVNS.

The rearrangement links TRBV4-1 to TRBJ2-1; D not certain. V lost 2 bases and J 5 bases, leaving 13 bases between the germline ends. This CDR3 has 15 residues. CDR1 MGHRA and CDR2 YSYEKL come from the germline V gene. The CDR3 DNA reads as TGCGCCAGCAGCCAATCCCCGACTCTTGACAATGAGCAGTTCTTC. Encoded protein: CASSQSPTLDNEQFF.

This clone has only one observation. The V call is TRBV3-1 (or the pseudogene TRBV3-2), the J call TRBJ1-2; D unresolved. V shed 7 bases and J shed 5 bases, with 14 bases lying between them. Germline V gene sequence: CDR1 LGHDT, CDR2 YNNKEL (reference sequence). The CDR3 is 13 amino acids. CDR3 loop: CASTTSGRYGYTF. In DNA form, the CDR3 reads TGTGCCAGCACCACGTCCGGGAGGTATGGCTACACCTTC.

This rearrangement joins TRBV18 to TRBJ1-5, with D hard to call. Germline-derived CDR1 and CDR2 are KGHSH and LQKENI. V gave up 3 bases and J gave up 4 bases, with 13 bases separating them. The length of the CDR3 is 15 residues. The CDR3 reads CASSPGQAYNQPQHF. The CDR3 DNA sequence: TGTGCCAGCTCACCTGGGCAGGCCTATAATCAGCCCCAGCATTTT.

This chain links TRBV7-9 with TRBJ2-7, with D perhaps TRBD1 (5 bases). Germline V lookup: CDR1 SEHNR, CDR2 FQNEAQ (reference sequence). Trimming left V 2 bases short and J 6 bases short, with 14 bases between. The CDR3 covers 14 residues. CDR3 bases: TGTGCCAGCAGCTTAATCGGCAGGGCAGTCGAGCAGTACTTC. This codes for CASSLIGRAVEQYF.

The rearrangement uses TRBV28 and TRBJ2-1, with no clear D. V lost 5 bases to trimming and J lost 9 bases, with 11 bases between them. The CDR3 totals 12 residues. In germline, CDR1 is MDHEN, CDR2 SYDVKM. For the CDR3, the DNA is TGTGCCAGCAGTCTCCTTCGTGTTGAGCAGTTCTTC. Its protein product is CASSLLRVEQFF.

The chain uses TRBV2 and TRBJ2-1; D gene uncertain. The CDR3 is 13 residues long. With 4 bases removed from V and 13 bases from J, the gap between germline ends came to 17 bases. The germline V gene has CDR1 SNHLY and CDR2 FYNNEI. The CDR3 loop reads CASSVNSRNTQFF. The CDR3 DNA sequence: TGTGCCAGCAGTGTAAATAGCCGAAACACCCAGTTCTTC.

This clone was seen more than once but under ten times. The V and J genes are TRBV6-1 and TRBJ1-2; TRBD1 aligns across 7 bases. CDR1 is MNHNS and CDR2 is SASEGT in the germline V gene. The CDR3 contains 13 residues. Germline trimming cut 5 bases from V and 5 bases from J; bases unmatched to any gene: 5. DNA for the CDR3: TGTGCCAGCAGTACAGGGGCGGGGTATGGCTACACCTTC. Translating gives CASSTGAGYGYTF.

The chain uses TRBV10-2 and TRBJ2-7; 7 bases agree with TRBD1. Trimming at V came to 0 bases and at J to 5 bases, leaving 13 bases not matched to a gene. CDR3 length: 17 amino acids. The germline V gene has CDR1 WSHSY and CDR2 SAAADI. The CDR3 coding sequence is TGCGCCAGCAGTGAGTCGACTCGGACAGGCCGAATGGACGAGCAGTACTTC. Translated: CASSESTRTGRMDEQYF.